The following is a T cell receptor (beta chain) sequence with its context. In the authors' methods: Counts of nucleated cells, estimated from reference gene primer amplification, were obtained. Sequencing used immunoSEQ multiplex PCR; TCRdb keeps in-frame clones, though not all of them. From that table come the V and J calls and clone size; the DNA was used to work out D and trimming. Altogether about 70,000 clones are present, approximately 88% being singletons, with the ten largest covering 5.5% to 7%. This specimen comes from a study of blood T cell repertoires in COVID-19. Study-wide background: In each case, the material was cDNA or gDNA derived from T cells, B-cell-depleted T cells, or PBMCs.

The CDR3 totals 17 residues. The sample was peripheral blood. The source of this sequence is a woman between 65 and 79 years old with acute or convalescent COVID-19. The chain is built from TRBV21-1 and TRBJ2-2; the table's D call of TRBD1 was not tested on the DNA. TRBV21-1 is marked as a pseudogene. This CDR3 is CASSKGQDRGKAGELFF. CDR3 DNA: TGTGCCAGCAGCAAAGGGCAGGACAGGGGAAAGGCCGGGGAGCTGTTTTTT.